What follows are 17 T cell receptor beta chains derived from one specimen sequenced in a study of cytomegalovirus exposure and HLA in healthy donors. With 60 Vbeta and 13 Jbeta primers, the PCR was carried out. This table comes from immunoSEQ multiplex PCR, and its TCRdb copy is limited to in-frame clones, with some not included. The data show around 150,000 clones, with approximately 73% seen just once and about 10% held by the top ten. The sequencing input was PBMCs. Receptors originate from a man under 40 in good health and CMV-seropositive.

This chain connects TRBV7-9 to TRBJ1-2; tentatively, D is TRBD1 (5 bases). The CDR3 has 13 residues. Germline V lookup: CDR1 SEHNR, CDR2 FQNEAQ (reference sequence). V shed 2 bases and J shed 6 bases, with 10 bases lying between them. The CDR3 loop is CASSLQGLDGYTF. The CDR3 nucleotides read TGTGCCAGCAGCTTACAGGGTTTGGATGGCTACACCTTC.

The rearrangement links TRBV7-8 to TRBJ2-5; tentative D call: TRBD1 (5 bases). Germline values: CDR1 SGHVS, CDR2 FQNEAQ. The CDR3 is made up of 15 amino acids. Trimming left V 5 bases short and J 1 base short, with 14 bases between. Here the CDR3 DNA reads TGTGCCAGCAGCCGGTACAGGAATACCCAAGAGACCCAGTACTTC. Its protein product is CASSRYRNTQETQYF.

This clone has only one observation. This chain joins TRBV4-1 and TRBJ2-7; tentatively, D is TRBD2 (6 bases). Germline CDR1 and CDR2: MGHRA and YSYEKL. The ends were cut back, 1 base at V and 2 bases at J, with 15 bases in the middle. This CDR3 is built from 16 residues. CDR3 amino acids: CASSQGLGRRAYEQYF. The CDR3 DNA reads TGCGCCAGCAGCCAAGGATTAGGGAGGAGGGCCTACGAGCAGTACTTC.

The CDR3 nucleotides are TGCGCCAGCAGCTTGGCTCAGGGCTATGGCTACACCTTC. Translating gives CASSLAQGYGYTF. This sequence joins TRBV5-1 and TRBJ1-2, with a weak D call TRBD1 (5 bases). Germline V gives CDR1 SGHRS, CDR2 YFSETQ. V lost 0 bases, J lost 4 bases, and 7 bases lay in between. The CDR3 extends over 13 amino acids.

This clone was seen a few times. The chain has TRBV5-1 and TRBJ2-1; D gene ambiguous. This CDR3 is built from 12 residues. Looked up from germline, CDR1 is SGHRS and CDR2 is YFSETQ. V lost 0 bases to trimming and J lost 5 bases, with 3 bases between them. In DNA, the CDR3 is TGCGCCAGCAGCTTGGGAGACAATGAGCAGTTCTTC. This codes for CASSLGDNEQFF.

This clone was seen a few times. The DNA for the CDR3 is TGCGCCAGCACGGCGGGAGGTCTCAACAACAATGAGCAGTTCTTC. Translating it yields CASTAGGLNNNEQFF. V is TRBV5-1 and J is TRBJ2-1; 8 positions match TRBD2. There are 15 residues in the CDR3. Germline V gene data show CDR1 as SGHRS and CDR2 as YFSETQ. Trimming cost V 6 bases and J 5 bases; bases outside gene matches: 10.

The V call is TRBV4-1, the J call TRBJ2-1; no clear D. Germline V CDR1 and CDR2: MGHRA, YSYEKL. The V gene lost 1 base and the J gene lost 6 bases, with 7 bases spanning the gap. This CDR3 spans 13 amino acids. The CDR3 nucleotides read TGCGCCAGCAGCCAAGCTACTACCAATGAGCAGTTCTTC. Translating it yields CASSQATTNEQFF.

The chain uses TRBV29-1 and TRBJ2-7, with a possible D match to TRBD2 (6 bases). The V gene lost 7 bases and the J gene lost 4 bases, with 11 bases spanning the gap. The V gene's germline CDR1 is SQVTM and CDR2 ANQGSEA. The CDR3 has 11 amino acids. CDR3 amino acids: CSGVAGYEQYF. CDR3 nucleotide sequence: TGCAGCGGGGTCGCGGGGTACGAGCAGTACTTC.

There are a few counts of this clone. CDR3 amino acids: CASSDQPPGQNTGELFF. In DNA, the CDR3 is TGCGCCAGCAGCGACCAACCCCCGGGACAGAACACCGGGGAGCTGTTTTTT. V gene TRBV5-1 combines with J gene TRBJ2-2; D may be TRBD1 (6 bases). This CDR3 is 17 amino acids long. The germline V gene has CDR1 SGHRS and CDR2 YFSETQ. V gave up 4 bases and J gave up 1 base, with 17 bases separating them.

In its sample, this clone was seen a few times. As DNA, the CDR3 is TGCGCCAGCAGCCTGGGCGGGCCGCTCAATGAAGCTTTCTTT. This sequence encodes CASSLGGPLNEAFF. V usage is TRBV4-1 and J usage is TRBJ1-1; no clear D gene. The V gene lost 4 bases and the J gene lost 7 bases, with 16 bases spanning the gap. The CDR3 is 14 residues long. Germline assignment: CDR1 MGHRA and CDR2 YSYEKL.

This clone was found a few times. The chain is built from TRBV19 and TRBJ1-4; a possible D gene is TRBD1 (5 bases). Trimming left V 5 bases short and J 7 bases short, with 8 bases between. The CDR3 has 12 residues. Germline assignment: CDR1 LNHDA and CDR2 SQIVND (reference sequence). CDR3 in DNA: TGTGCCAGTAGTCCAGGGATTGAAAAACTGTTTTTT. Protein sequence: CASSPGIEKLFF.

This chain joins TRBV10-3 and TRBJ2-5; a possible D gene is TRBD2 (6 bases). The germline V gene has CDR1 ENHRY and CDR2 SYGVKD. The CDR3 sequence is 11 residues long. Trimming pared 8 bases from V and 11 bases from J, leaving 15 bases between. This CDR3 is CAIGTLGEQYF. CDR3 in DNA: TGTGCCATCGGGACTCTCGGGGAGCAGTACTTC.

The chain couples TRBV9 to TRBJ2-2; 12 positions match TRBD1. The ends lost 3 bases at V and 6 bases at J; junction bases unmatched: 15. CDR3 length equals 19 residues. CDR1 and CDR2 (germline): SGDLS, YYNGEE. CDR3 bases: TGTGCCAGCAGCGAGGAGGGGACAGGGGGCGCGATTTATCCCGGGGAGCTGTTTTTT. It yields the protein CASSEEGTGGAIYPGELFF.

This clone occurred once. The CDR3 region has the DNA TGTGCCAGCAGTGAGGAGCTGGGAGGGGAAAAACTGTTTTTT. Protein: CASSEELGGEKLFF. The V call is TRBV2, the J call TRBJ1-4, with D hard to call. Per germline, CDR1 SNHLY and CDR2 FYNNEI. This CDR3 is built from 14 residues. The V and J ends lost 3 bases and 8 bases respectively, with 13 bases between them.

This clone has only a few counts. The V gene is TRBV6-5, the J gene TRBJ2-1; D is unclear. Germline loops: CDR1 MNHEY, CDR2 SVGAGI. V was shortened by 6 bases and J by 5 bases, with 14 bases between the two germline ends. This CDR3 region has 14 residues. The CDR3 spells CASSTAEYNNEQFF. Here the CDR3 DNA reads TGTGCCAGCAGCACCGCCGAGTATAACAATGAGCAGTTCTTC.

V and J are TRBV7-9 and TRBJ2-7; TRBD2 is a possible D gene (5 bases). The CDR3 covers 13 residues. Germline V gene sequence: CDR1 SEHNR, CDR2 FQNEAQ (reference sequence). V gave up 5 bases and J gave up 0 bases, with 8 bases separating them. CDR3 coding DNA: TGTGCCAGCAGCCCCACTAGCTCCTACGAGCAGTACTTC. Protein sequence: CASSPTSSYEQYF.

The J gene is TRBJ2-1, the V gene TRBV7-3, with 7 bases aligning to TRBD2. This CDR3 contains 15 residues. CDR1 is SGHTA and CDR2 is FQGTGA in the germline V gene. J was trimmed by 9 bases and V by 6 bases; bases with no gene match: 14. The CDR3 DNA sequence: TGTGCCAGCAGTGGCGGGACTACCCCCATCAGTGAGCAGTTCTTC. Translating it yields CASSGGTTPISEQFF.